This paragraph covers one T cell receptor (beta chain) sequence. Its matching antigen is unknown. The data were obtained in a study of glioma-infiltrating T cells after dendritic cell vaccination. Study-wide findings and caveats: Estimated pretreatment TIL content predicted outcome after dendritic cell vaccination.

The method was immunoSEQ multiplex PCR; TCRdb's version includes in-frame clones alone and lacks a portion of them. The table shows roughly 96,000 clones, with around three quarters occurring only once. Only patients with spare fresh-frozen tumor and over two years of follow-up were included. The CDR3 length is 15 residues. V gave up 0 bases and J gave up 7 bases; unmatched junction bases: 5. Germline CDR1 SGDLS, CDR2 YYNGEE. The rearrangement links TRBV9 to TRBJ2-1; 9 nucleotides match TRBD2. The sample in question was blood, obtained before dendritic cell vaccination. The clonotype comes from a human donor with glioblastoma. Here the CDR3 reads CASSVGRGGQNEQFF. For the CDR3, the DNA is TGTGCCAGCAGCGTAGGGCGGGGGGGCCAGAATGAGCAGTTCTTC.